This T cell receptor beta chain originates from a study of T cells in narcolepsy. TCRdb's table, derived via immunoSEQ multiplex PCR, lists solely in-frame clones and lacks some. The sample carries tens of thousands of clones, 78% recorded once. The V gene's germline CDR1 is SGHKS and CDR2 YYEKEE (reference sequence). The CDR3 runs to 17 residues. The J segment lost 0 bases and the V segment lost 4 bases, leaving 8 bases of the junction unmatched. J is TRBJ1-3 and V is TRBV5-5; 9 bases line up with TRBD1. This clonotype was obtained from a human donor with narcolepsy. Sequenced: CD45RA- memory CD4+ T cells from PBMCs. The CDR3 DNA is TGTGCCAGCAGCGCCGACAGGGGGTTGAGCTCTGGAAACACCATATATTTT. Protein: CASSADRGLSSGNTIYF.